A single sample gave rise to the 3 T cell receptor beta chains below, sequenced in a study of cytomegalovirus exposure and HLA in healthy donors. The study ran its PCR with 60 Vbeta and 13 Jbeta primers. The data were produced by immunoSEQ multiplex PCR, yet TCRdb's version contains in-frame clones alone and is incomplete. The repertoire holds over 100,000 clones, with 79% as singletons. The specimen sequenced was PBMCs. These receptors came from a woman aged 18-29 years in good health and CMV-seropositive.

The chain employs TRBV10-1 and TRBJ2-1; D gene uncertain. The V end lost 0 bases, the J end lost 3 bases, and 12 bases lay between the germline ends. The length of the CDR3 is 16 residues. Germline V gene lookup returns CDR1 WNHNN and CDR2 SYGVQD (reference sequence). Here the CDR3 DNA reads TGCGCCAGCAGTGAGTCTAACTCCCCCTACTACAATGAGCAGTTCTTC. It translates to CASSESNSPYYNEQFF.

Of note for this clone: Additional DNA sequences in this sample encode the identical CDR3. The chain recombines TRBV5-6 with TRBJ2-7; D is perhaps TRBD1 (6 bases). Germline V gene data show CDR1 as SGHDT and CDR2 as YYEEEE. The CDR3 sequence is 16 residues long. V was trimmed by 5 bases and J by 7 bases, leaving 25 bases between them. CDR3 amino acids: CASSLLQGPQWREQYF. CDR3 coding DNA: TGTGCCAGCAGTTTGTTACAGGGCCCTCAATGGCGTGAGCAGTACTTC.

V and J are TRBV2 and TRBJ2-1; TRBD2 matches 11 bases. V lost 7 bases to trimming and J lost 1 base; unmatched junction nucleotides: 15. The CDR3 is made up of 19 amino acids. CDR1 and CDR2 from the germline V gene are SNHLY and FYNNEI. CDR3 nucleotides: TGTGCCAGCACTGATGCTAGCGGGAGGCTAGGAGGGTCCTACAATGAGCAGTTCTTC. This codes for CASTDASGRLGGSYNEQFF.